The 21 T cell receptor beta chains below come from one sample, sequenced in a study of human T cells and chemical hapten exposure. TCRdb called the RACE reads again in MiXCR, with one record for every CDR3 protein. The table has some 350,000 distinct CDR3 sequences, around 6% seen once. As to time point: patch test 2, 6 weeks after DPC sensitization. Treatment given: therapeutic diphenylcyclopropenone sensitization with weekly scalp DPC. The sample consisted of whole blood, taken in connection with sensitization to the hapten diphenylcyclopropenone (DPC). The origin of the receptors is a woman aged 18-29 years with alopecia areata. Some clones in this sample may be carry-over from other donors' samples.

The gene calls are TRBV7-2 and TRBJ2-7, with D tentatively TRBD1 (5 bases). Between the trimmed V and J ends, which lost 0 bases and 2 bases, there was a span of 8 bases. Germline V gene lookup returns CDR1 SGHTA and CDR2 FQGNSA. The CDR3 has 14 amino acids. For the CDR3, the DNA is TGTGCCAGCAGCTTAGCCGGACAACCCTACGAGCAGTACTTC. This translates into CASSLAGQPYEQYF.

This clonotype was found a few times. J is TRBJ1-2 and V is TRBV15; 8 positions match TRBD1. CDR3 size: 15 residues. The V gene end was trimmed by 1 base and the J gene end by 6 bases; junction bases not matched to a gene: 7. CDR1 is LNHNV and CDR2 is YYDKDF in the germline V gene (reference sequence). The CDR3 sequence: CATSRGRQGLDGYTF. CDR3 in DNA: TGTGCCACCAGCAGAGGCCGACAGGGGCTTGATGGCTACACCTTC. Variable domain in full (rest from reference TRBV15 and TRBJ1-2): DAMVIQNPRYQVTQFGKPVTLSCSQTLNHNVMYWYQQKSSQAPKLLFHYYDKDFNNEADTPDNFQSRRPNTSFCFLDIRSPGLGDTAMYLCATSRGRQGLDGYTFGSGTRLTVV.

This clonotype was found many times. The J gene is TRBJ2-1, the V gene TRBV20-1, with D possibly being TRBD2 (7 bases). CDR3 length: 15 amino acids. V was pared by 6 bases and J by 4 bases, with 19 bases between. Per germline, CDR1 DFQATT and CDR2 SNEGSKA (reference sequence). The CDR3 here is CSAYGGHNEYNEQFF. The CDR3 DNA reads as TGCAGTGCCTACGGGGGGCACAACGAATACAATGAGCAGTTCTTC.

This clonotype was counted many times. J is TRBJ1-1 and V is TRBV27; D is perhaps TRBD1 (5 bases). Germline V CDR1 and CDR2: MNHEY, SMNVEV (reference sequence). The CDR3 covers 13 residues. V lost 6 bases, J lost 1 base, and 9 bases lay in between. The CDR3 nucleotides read TGTGCCAGCAGGGGGCCGAGGAACACTGAAGCTTTCTTT. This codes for CASRGPRNTEAFF.

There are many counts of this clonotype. The CDR3 sequence: CASSQWDSLNYGYTF. CDR3 in DNA: TGTGCCAGCAGCCAATGGGACAGCCTGAACTATGGCTACACCTTC. The V call is TRBV3-1, the J call TRBJ1-2, with 7 bases identical to TRBD1. Losses at the gene ends were 2 bases for V and 2 bases for J; bases not matched to a gene: 5. This CDR3 contains 15 residues. Germline V gene sequence: CDR1 LGHDT, CDR2 YNNKEL (reference sequence).

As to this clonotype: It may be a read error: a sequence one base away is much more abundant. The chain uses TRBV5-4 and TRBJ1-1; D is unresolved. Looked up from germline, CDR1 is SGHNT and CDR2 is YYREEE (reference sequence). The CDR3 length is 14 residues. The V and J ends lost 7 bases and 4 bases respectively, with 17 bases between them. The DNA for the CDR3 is TGTGCCAGCGGCAACGCAGGCCGCATCACTGAAGCTTTCTTT. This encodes CASGNAGRITEAFF.

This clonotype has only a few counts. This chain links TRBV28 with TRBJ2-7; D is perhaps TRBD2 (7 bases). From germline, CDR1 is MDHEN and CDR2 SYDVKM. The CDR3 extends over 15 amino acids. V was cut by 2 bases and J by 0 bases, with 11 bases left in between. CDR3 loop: CASSLRGGLSYEQYF. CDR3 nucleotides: TGTGCCAGCAGTTTAAGGGGGGGGCTCTCCTACGAGCAGTACTTC.

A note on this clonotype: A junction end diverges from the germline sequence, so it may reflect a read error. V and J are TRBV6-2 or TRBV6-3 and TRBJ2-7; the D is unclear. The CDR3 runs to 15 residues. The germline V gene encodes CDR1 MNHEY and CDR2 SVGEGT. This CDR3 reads CASSYSGREHYEQNF. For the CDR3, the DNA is TGTGCCAGCAGTTACTCCGGACGAGAGCACTACGAGCAGAACTTC.

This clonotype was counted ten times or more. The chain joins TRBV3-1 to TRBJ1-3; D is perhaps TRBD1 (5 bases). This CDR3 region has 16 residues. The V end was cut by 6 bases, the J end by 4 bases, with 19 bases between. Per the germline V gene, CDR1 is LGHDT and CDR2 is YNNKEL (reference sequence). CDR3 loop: CASRRGNTKVGNTIYF. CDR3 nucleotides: TGTGCCAGCAGACGGGGGAACACGAAGGTCGGAAACACCATATATTTT.

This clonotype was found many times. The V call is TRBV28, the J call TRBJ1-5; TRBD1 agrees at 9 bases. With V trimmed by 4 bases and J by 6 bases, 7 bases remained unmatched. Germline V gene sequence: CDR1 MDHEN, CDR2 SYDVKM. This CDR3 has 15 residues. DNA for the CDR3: TGTGCCAGCAGTTCGGGACAGGGTGGGGTTCAGCCCCAGCATTTT. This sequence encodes CASSSGQGGVQPQHF.

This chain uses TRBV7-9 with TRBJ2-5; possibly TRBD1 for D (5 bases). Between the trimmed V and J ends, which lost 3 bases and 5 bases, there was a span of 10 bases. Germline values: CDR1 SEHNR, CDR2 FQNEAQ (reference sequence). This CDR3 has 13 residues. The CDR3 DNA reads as TGTGCCAGCAGCTTCCTAGGGGTTGAGACCCAGTACTTC. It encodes CASSFLGVETQYF.

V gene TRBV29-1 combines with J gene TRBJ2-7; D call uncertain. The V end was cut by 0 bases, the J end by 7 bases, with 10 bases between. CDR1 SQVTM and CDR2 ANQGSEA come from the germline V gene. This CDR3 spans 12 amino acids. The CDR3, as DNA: TGCAGCGTTGAAGATCGACACCTAGAGCAGTACTTC. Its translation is CSVEDRHLEQYF.

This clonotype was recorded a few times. DNA for the CDR3: TGTGCCAGCAGCTCGGACAGGGGATACATAAACACTGAAGCTTTCTTT. It yields the protein CASSSDRGYINTEAFF. The chain employs TRBV5-6 and TRBJ1-1, with TRBD1 matching over 9 bases. The length of the CDR3 is 16 residues. Germline CDR1 reads SGHDT; CDR2 reads YYEEEE. J gave up 2 bases and V 3 bases, and 8 bases lay outside the gene matches.

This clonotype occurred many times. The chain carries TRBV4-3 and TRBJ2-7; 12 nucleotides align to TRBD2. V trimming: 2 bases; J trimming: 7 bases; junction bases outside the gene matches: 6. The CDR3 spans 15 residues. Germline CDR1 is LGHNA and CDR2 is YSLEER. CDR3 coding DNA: TGCGCCAGCAGCCAATCGACTAGCGGGGGTGTTGAGCAGTACTTC. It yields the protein CASSQSTSGGVEQYF.

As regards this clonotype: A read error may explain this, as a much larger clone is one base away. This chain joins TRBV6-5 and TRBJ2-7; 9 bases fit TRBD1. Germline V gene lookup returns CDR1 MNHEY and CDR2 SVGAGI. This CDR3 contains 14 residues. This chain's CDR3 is CASNPTGQGYKQCF. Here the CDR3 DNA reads TGTGCCAGCAATCCAACGGGACAGGGTTACAAGCAGTGCTTC.

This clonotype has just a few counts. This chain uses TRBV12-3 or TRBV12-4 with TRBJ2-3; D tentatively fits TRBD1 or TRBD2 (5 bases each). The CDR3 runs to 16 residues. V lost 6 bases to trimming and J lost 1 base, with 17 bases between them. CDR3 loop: CASSPHTGGRTDTQYF. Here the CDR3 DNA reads TGTGCCAGCAGCCCCCATACTGGGGGTCGCACAGATACGCAGTATTTT.

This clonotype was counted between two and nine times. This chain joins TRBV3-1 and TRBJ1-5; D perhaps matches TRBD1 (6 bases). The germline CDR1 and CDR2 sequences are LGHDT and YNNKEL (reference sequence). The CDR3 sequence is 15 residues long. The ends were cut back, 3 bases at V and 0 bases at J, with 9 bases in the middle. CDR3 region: CASSQKDSSNQPQHF. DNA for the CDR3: TGTGCCAGCAGCCAGAAGGACAGTAGCAATCAGCCCCAGCATTTT.

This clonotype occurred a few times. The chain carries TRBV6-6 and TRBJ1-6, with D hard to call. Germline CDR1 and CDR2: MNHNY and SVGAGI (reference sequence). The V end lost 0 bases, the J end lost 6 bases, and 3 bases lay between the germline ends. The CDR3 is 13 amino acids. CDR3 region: CASSYSPNSPLHF. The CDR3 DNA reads TGTGCCAGCAGTTACTCTCCTAATTCACCCCTCCACTTT.

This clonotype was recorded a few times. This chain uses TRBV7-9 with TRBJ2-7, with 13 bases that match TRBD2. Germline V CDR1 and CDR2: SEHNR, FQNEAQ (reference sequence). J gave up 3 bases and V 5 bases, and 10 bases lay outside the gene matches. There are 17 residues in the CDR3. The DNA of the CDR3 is TGTGCCAGCAGCCCCGGACTAGCGGGGGCTTTTAACTACGAGCAGTACTTC. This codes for CASSPGLAGAFNYEQYF. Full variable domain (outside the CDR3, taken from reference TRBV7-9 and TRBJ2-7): DTGVSQNPRHKITKRGQNVTFRCDPISEHNRLYWYRQTLGQGPEFLTYFQNEAQLEKSRLLSDRFSAERPKGSFSTLEIQRTEQGDSAMYLCASSPGLAGAFNYEQYFGPGTRLTVT.

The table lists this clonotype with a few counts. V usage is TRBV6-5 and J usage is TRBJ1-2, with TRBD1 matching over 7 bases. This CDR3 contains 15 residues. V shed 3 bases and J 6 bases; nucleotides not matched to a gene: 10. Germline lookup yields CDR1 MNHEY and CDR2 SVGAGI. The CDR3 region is CASSYYDRAYDGYTF. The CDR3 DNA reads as TGTGCCAGCAGTTATTACGACAGGGCGTATGATGGCTACACCTTC.

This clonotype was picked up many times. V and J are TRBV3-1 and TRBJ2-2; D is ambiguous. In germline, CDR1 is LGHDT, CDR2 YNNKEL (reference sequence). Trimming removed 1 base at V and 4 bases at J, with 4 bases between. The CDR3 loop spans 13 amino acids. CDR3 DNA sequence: TGTGCCAGCAGCCAAGGGGGCACCGGGGAGCTGTTTTTT. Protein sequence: CASSQGGTGELFF.